Described below is a single TCR beta chain sequence and its context. Its target is not known. The data originate from a study of T cell clones after liver transplantation. Study-level points and caveats: In 5 of 8 subjects, circulating graft-donor-reactive CD4 TCRbeta sequences fell significantly after transplant. Compared with third party-reactive sequences, donor-reactive ones declined more, independent of withdrawal success. Low donor cell numbers restricted donor-reactive repertoire measurement in a couple of subjects. Migration into the graft, not deletion, may explain lost graft donor-reactive T cells.

The CDR3 runs to 13 residues. Germline CDR1 LNHDA, CDR2 SQIVND (reference sequence). V was trimmed by 9 bases and J by 7 bases, leaving 15 bases between them. TCRdb's copy holds only in-frame clones and misses some; the assay was immunoSEQ multiplex PCR. Of 85,000 to 110,000 clones listed, 80% to 90% are singletons. This sequence originates from a human patient who received a liver transplant. The graft donor may account for some of the T cells. The starting material was CD4+ T cells from blood, obtained roughly 50 months after liver transplant. The chain employs TRBV19 and TRBJ2-2, with D tentatively TRBD2 (5 bases). The CDR3 DNA sequence: TGTGCCAGCCAGCCGGCAGGAGGCGGGGAGCTGTTTTTT. It codes for CASQPAGGGELFF.